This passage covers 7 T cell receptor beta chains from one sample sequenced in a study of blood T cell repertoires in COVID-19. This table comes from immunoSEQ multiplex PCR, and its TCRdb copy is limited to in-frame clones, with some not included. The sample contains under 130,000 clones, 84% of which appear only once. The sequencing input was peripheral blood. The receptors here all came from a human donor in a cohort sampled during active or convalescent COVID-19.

This CDR3 is CAISDQNSNQPQHF. In nucleotides, the CDR3 is TGTGCCATCAGTGATCAGAATAGCAATCAGCCCCAGCATTTT. The V gene is TRBV10-3, the J gene TRBJ1-5; D gene uncertain. The CDR3 runs 14 residues. Germline CDR1 and CDR2: ENHRY and SYGVKD. V lost 3 bases to trimming and J lost 0 bases, with 6 bases between them.

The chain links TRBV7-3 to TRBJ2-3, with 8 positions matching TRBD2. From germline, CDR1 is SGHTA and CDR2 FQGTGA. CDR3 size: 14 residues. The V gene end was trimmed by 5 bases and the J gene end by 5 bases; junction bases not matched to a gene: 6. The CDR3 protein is CASSPAGEGDTQYF. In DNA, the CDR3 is TGTGCCAGCAGCCCAGCGGGGGAGGGAGATACGCAGTATTTT.

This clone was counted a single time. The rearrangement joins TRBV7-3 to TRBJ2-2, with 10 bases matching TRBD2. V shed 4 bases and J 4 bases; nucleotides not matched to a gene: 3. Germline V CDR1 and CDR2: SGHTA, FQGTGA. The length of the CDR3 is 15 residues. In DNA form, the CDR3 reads TGTGCCAGCAGCTCCCGGACTAGCGGCACCGGGGAGCTGTTTTTT. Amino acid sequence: CASSSRTSGTGELFF.

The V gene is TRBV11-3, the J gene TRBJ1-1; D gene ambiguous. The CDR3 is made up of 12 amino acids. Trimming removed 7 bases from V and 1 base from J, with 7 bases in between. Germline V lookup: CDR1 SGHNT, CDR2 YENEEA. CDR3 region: CASTGWNTEAFF. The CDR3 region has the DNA TGTGCCAGCACCGGTTGGAACACTGAAGCTTTCTTT.

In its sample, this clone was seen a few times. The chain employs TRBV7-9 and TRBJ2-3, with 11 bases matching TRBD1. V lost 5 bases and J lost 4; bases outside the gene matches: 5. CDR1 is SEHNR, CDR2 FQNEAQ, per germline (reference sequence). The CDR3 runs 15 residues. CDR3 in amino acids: CASSRGQGASDTQYF. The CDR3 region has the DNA TGTGCCAGCAGCCGAGGACAGGGGGCGTCAGATACGCAGTATTTT.

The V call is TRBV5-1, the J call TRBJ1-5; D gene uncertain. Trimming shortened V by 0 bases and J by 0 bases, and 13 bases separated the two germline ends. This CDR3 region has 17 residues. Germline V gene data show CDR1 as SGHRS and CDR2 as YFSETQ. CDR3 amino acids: CASSLAQAVYSNQPQHF. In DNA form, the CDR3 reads TGCGCCAGCAGCTTGGCCCAGGCAGTATATAGCAATCAGCCCCAGCATTTT.

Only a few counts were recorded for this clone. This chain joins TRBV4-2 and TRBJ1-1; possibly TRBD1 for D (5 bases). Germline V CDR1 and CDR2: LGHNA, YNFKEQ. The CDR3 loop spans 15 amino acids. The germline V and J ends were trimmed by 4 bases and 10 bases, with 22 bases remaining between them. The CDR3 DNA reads TGTGCCAGCAGCCGGGGGGAGGCCGGAGGTGTCGTAGCTTTCTTT. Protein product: CASSRGEAGGVVAFF.